This T cell receptor beta chain was retrieved from a study of T cell responses to AZD1222 COVID-19 vaccine. Whole-study results and caveats: White British donors predominated, females outnumbered males, and clonal diversity was possibly underestimated.

This clone was observed once. No antigen is known for it. Repertoires were generated with immunoSEQ multiplex PCR, while TCRdb's copy carries only in-frame clones and drops some. The data hold roughly 150,000 clones, with approximately 90% observed a single time. The CDR3 contains 15 residues. The germline V gene encodes CDR1 MNHEY and CDR2 SVGAGI. The V end was cut by 0 bases, the J end by 4 bases, with 12 bases between. This receptor was identified in an adult in good health. The rearrangement links TRBV6-5 to TRBJ1-2, with a tentative D call TRBD1 (5 bases). The material sequenced was peripheral blood, taken on day 0 of AZD1222 vaccination. The CDR3 DNA reads as TGTGCCAGCAGTTACTCGACCGGGACGATCTATGGCTACACCTTC. This translates into CASSYSTGTIYGYTF.